This TCR beta chain emerged from a study of blood T cell repertoires in COVID-19. Trimming cost V 1 base and J 5 bases, with 8 bases left between them. The CDR3 loop spans 13 amino acids. CDR1 is KGHSH and CDR2 is LQKENI in the germline V gene. Sequenced by immunoSEQ multiplex PCR; TCRdb stores in-frame clones only, minus some. The sample carries fewer than 300,000 clones, about 80% recorded once. The chain carries TRBV18 and TRBJ1-1; D may be TRBD1 (5 bases). The sample consisted of peripheral blood. This sequence was found in a woman of 80 years or more with acute or convalescent COVID-19. The CDR3 reads CASSPLEGTEAFF. CDR3 bases: TGTGCCAGCTCACCACTGGAGGGGACTGAAGCTTTCTTT.